The 6 T cell receptor beta chains listed next were all sequenced from one sample in a study of patients and donors after allogeneic stem cell transplantation. Using its own MiXCR run on the RT-PCR reads, TCRdb lists one record per CDR3 protein. In the table there are roughly 200,000 distinct CDR3 sequences, approximately 41% of which are singletons. The material sequenced was blood, either unsorted or a sorted T cell fraction (not recorded which). The receptors were gathered from a human donor who was either an allogeneic HSCT recipient or a stem cell or donor lymphocyte infusion donor (not recorded which). It is not recorded whose cells these are; they may come from a transplant donor.

This clonotype was observed a handful of times. J is TRBJ1-2 and V is TRBV7-8, with D possibly being TRBD1 (5 bases). The V gene's germline CDR1 is SGHVS and CDR2 FQNEAQ. Between the trimmed V and J ends, which lost 4 bases and 4 bases, there was a span of 7 bases. The CDR3 totals 12 residues. The CDR3 loop is CASSSTAYGYTF. CDR3 coding DNA: TGTGCCAGCAGCTCGACAGCCTATGGCTACACCTTC.

The J gene is TRBJ1-2, the V gene TRBV6-1; 8 bases map to TRBD1. After removal of 6 bases from V and 4 bases from J, the junction contained 13 bases not matched to a gene. This CDR3 is built from 16 residues. Germline CDR1 and CDR2: MNHNS and SASEGT. CDR3 sequence reads: CASSGQAGQAGYGYTF. The DNA of the CDR3 is TGTGCCAGCAGCGGCCAGGCGGGACAGGCGGGCTATGGCTACACCTTC.

The V gene is TRBV12-3 or TRBV12-4, the J gene TRBJ1-2; D not certain. V lost 3 bases and J 2 bases, leaving 7 bases between the germline ends. This CDR3 has 13 amino acids. The chain's CDR3 is CASSLPENYGYTF. As DNA, the CDR3 is TGTGCCAGCAGTTTGCCCGAAAACTATGGCTACACCTTC.

This clonotype was seen a few times. The chain employs TRBV7-9 and TRBJ1-6, with 7 bases aligning to TRBD1. CDR3 length: 15 residues. With V trimmed by 4 bases and J by 9 bases, 9 bases remained unmatched. Germline V gene lookup returns CDR1 SEHNR and CDR2 FQNEAQ (reference sequence). The chain's CDR3 is CASSSQTGTSSPLHF. The CDR3 DNA reads TGTGCCAGCAGCTCTCAGACAGGGACAAGTTCACCCCTCCACTTT.

The chain recombines TRBV12-3 or TRBV12-4 with TRBJ2-5; 10 bases are shared with TRBD2. The CDR3 extends over 15 amino acids. Trimming took 5 bases from V and 2 from J; bases not matched to a gene: 5. The CDR3 DNA reads as TGTGCCAGCAGTCCACGACTAGCGGGTCAAGAGACCCAGTACTTC. It translates to CASSPRLAGQETQYF.

The chain combines TRBV6-6 with TRBJ1-2, with D possibly being TRBD1 (6 bases). CDR1 and CDR2 (germline): MNHNY, SVGAGI (reference sequence). Trimming left V 6 bases short and J 4 bases short, with 21 bases between. The CDR3 totals 16 residues. In nucleotides, the CDR3 is TGTGCCAGCAGCCACGACCGGGACACCCTTATCTATGGCTACACCTTC. Translating it yields CASSHDRDTLIYGYTF.